This is a list of T cell receptor beta chains from one sample in a study of shared clonotypes between healthy human individuals. The table came from immunoSEQ multiplex PCR; TCRdb's copy has only in-frame clones and leaves some out. The sample includes about 980,000 clones, 70% to 85% of them seen just once. The sequenced sample was memory CD4+ T cells sorted from blood. All receptors come from a man younger than 35 in good health. Both conserved end residues are part of each CDR3. Fields, in order: J gene, CDR3 length, V gene, clone size, CDR3 protein. The size field is filled for only some rows; it gives once, few, many or a size class.

j_call: TRBJ2-5
cdr3_length: 16
v_call: TRBV7-2
clone_size: .
cdr3_aa: CASSPISGGRQETQYF

j_call: TRBJ2-7
cdr3_length: 12
v_call: TRBV7-8
clone_size: few
cdr3_aa: CASIGGGREQYF

j_call: TRBJ2-4
cdr3_length: 16
v_call: TRBV6-6
clone_size: .
cdr3_aa: CAGSLGQELAKNIQYF

j_call: TRBJ1-3
cdr3_length: 13
v_call: TRBV5-4
clone_size: .
cdr3_aa: CASSRTGGNTIYF

j_call: TRBJ2-3
cdr3_length: 14
v_call: TRBV10-3
clone_size: once
cdr3_aa: CAISWLGDTDTQYF

j_call: TRBJ2-1
cdr3_length: 14
v_call: TRBV29-1
clone_size: .
cdr3_aa: CSGQREASYNEQFF

j_call: TRBJ1-6
cdr3_length: 16
v_call: TRBV4-3
clone_size: .
cdr3_aa: CASSRRATLRDSPLHF

j_call: TRBJ1-6
cdr3_length: 16
v_call: TRBV10-3
clone_size: .
cdr3_aa: CAISESGGASNSPLHF

j_call: TRBJ1-2
cdr3_length: 15
v_call: TRBV5-5
clone_size: .
cdr3_aa: CASSSGPPVVRGYTF

j_call: TRBJ2-5
cdr3_length: 16
v_call: TRBV10-3
clone_size: .
cdr3_aa: CATKSPVTGAQETQYF

j_call: TRBJ2-2
cdr3_length: 16
v_call: TRBV5-1
clone_size: .
cdr3_aa: CASSTQGGMNTGELFF

j_call: TRBJ1-5
cdr3_length: 12
v_call: TRBV19
clone_size: .
cdr3_aa: CASKLGGQPQHF

j_call: TRBJ2-1
cdr3_length: 13
v_call: TRBV5-1
clone_size: .
cdr3_aa: CASSVTSGRAPFF

j_call: TRBJ2-5
cdr3_length: 16
v_call: TRBV5-4
clone_size: once
cdr3_aa: CASSLSPETSRETQYF

j_call: TRBJ1-2
cdr3_length: 15
v_call: TRBV28
clone_size: .
cdr3_aa: CASSFDKVANYGYTF

j_call: TRBJ1-1
cdr3_length: 14
v_call: TRBV7-2
clone_size: few
cdr3_aa: CASSLGMGGTEAFF

j_call: TRBJ1-1
cdr3_length: 16
v_call: TRBV7-9
clone_size: .
cdr3_aa: CASTTSTVGPNTEAFF

j_call: TRBJ1-2
cdr3_length: 13
v_call: TRBV28
clone_size: few
cdr3_aa: CASSLMTGYGYTF

j_call: TRBJ2-5
cdr3_length: 15
v_call: TRBV5-1
clone_size: few
cdr3_aa: CASIPTTGLEETQYF

j_call: TRBJ2-7
cdr3_length: 14
v_call: TRBV11-2
clone_size: .
cdr3_aa: CASSLGGGAYEQYF

j_call: TRBJ1-2
cdr3_length: 12
v_call: TRBV6-6
clone_size: .
cdr3_aa: CASRQANYGYTF

j_call: TRBJ2-7
cdr3_length: 15
v_call: TRBV28
clone_size: .
cdr3_aa: CASSLETSGGYEQYF

j_call: TRBJ1-1
cdr3_length: 15
v_call: TRBV2
clone_size: once
cdr3_aa: CASSELEVMNTEAFF

j_call: TRBJ1-1
cdr3_length: 14
v_call: TRBV29-1
clone_size: .
cdr3_aa: CSVAFRGTNTEAFF

j_call: TRBJ2-1
cdr3_length: 13
v_call: TRBV30
clone_size: .
cdr3_aa: CAWSLIQHNEQFF

j_call: TRBJ2-1
cdr3_length: 13
v_call: TRBV2
clone_size: few
cdr3_aa: CACTLGPYNEQFF